This T cell receptor (beta chain) was recorded in a study of shared clonotypes between healthy human individuals. Terminally differentiated effector memory CD45RA+ cells were left out of the naive CD8 fraction, which was CD45RO-negative and positively selected for CCR7. CDR1 is PRHDT, CDR2 FYEKMQ, per germline (reference sequence). The CDR3 length is 17 residues. Germline trimming cut 0 bases from V and 0 bases from J; bases unmatched to any gene: 4. Study-level points and caveats: A limitation of the genetic and exposure-history diversity represented arose from few donors. Larger estimated richness was generally recorded for naive subsets relative to memory subsets. Shared across several donors were 4% to 6% of the naive CD4 clonotypes.

In regard to this clone: The antigen remains undetermined.

Replicate PCRs run on sorted subsets employed approximately 180 ng DNA, 30,000 to 35,000 T cell genomes. This table comes from immunoSEQ multiplex PCR, and its TCRdb copy is limited to in-frame clones, with some not included. The profile shows approximately 2,000,000 clones, around 93% of them singletons. V usage is TRBV13 and J usage is TRBJ2-1, with 8 bases identical to TRBD2. The clonotype originates from a man younger than 30 in good health. Some clones in this sample may be carry-over from other donors' samples. Material: naive CD8+ T cells from PBMCs. CDR3 region: CASSLGRAGVSYNEQFF. In DNA form, the CDR3 reads TGTGCCAGCAGCTTAGGCCGAGCGGGAGTCTCCTACAATGAGCAGTTCTTC.